This T cell receptor beta chain stems from a study of blood T cell repertoires in COVID-19. Study background: Both acute and convalescent COVID-19 samples were obtained from the United States, Italy and Spain.

The CDR3 consists of 14 residues. The germline CDR1 and CDR2 sequences are LNHDA and SQIVND (reference sequence). J lost 8 bases, V lost 2 bases, and 6 bases had no gene match. The data were produced by immunoSEQ multiplex PCR, yet TCRdb's version contains in-frame clones alone and is incomplete. The table includes under 120,000 clones, roughly nine tenths detected once. Sequencing used peripheral blood. This TCR came from a woman of 80 years or more with acute or convalescent COVID-19. J is TRBJ1-2 and V is TRBV19; 9 nucleotides match TRBD1. The CDR3 loop is CASSINNRGHGYTF. The CDR3 bases are TGTGCCAGTAGTATAAACAACAGGGGGCACGGCTACACCTTC.